A single sample gave rise to the 13 T cell receptor beta chains below, sequenced in a study of early T cells in non-severe SARS-CoV-2 infection. A single record per CDR3 protein comes from TCRdb applying MiXCR to the 5' RACE reads. The sample lists 75,000 to 100,000 distinct CDR3 sequences; about 15% were seen once. The material sequenced was whole blood. These receptors came from an adult who was a healthcare worker with PCR-confirmed SARS-CoV-2 infection or an uninfected control (not recorded which).

This chain connects TRBV12-3 or TRBV12-4 to TRBJ1-2; D uncertain. The CDR3 has 13 amino acids. V dropped 5 bases and J dropped 0 bases, with 7 bases sitting between them. DNA for the CDR3: TGTGCCAGCAGTCCTGAACCTAACTATGGCTACACCTTC. It specifies CASSPEPNYGYTF.

This clonotype showed up many times. The chain employs TRBV20-1 and TRBJ2-3, with TRBD2 matching over 11 bases. J was trimmed by 7 bases and V by 3 bases; bases with no gene match: 6. There are 14 residues in the CDR3. Looked up from germline, CDR1 is DFQATT and CDR2 is SNEGSKA (reference sequence). The chain's CDR3 is CSASALAGGYTQYF. Here the CDR3 DNA reads TGCAGTGCTAGTGCGCTAGCGGGGGGTTATACGCAGTATTTT.

The rearrangement links TRBV20-1 to TRBJ2-6, with 7 bases matching TRBD2. Per germline, CDR1 DFQATT and CDR2 SNEGSKA (reference sequence). The CDR3 covers 19 residues. After removal of 0 bases from V and 0 bases from J, the junction contained 11 bases not matched to a gene. CDR3 sequence: CSAREVGTTWASGANVLTF. The DNA for the CDR3 is TGCAGTGCTAGAGAGGTCGGGACTACTTGGGCCTCTGGGGCCAACGTCCTGACTTTC.

In this sample, this clonotype turned up a few times. V gene TRBV4-1 combines with J gene TRBJ1-5; 7 nucleotides match TRBD1. V gave up 1 base and J gave up 4 bases; unmatched junction bases: 7. Germline V CDR1 and CDR2: MGHRA, YSYEKL. The CDR3 consists of 16 residues. CDR3 loop: CASSQGTAGGNQPQHF. For the CDR3, the DNA is TGCGCCAGCAGCCAAGGAACCGCAGGGGGGAATCAGCCCCAGCATTTT.

V and J are TRBV20-1 and TRBJ2-3, with TRBD2 matching over 13 bases. V was pared by 3 bases and J by 0 bases, with 12 bases of the junction left unmatched. The CDR3 has 19 amino acids. Germline V gene data show CDR1 as DFQATT and CDR2 as SNEGSKA (reference sequence). The chain's CDR3 is CSASPRLAGGGPSTDTQYF. The CDR3 DNA sequence: TGCAGTGCTAGTCCGAGACTAGCGGGAGGAGGTCCCAGCACAGATACGCAGTATTTT.

The table lists this clonotype with many counts. The genes are TRBV10-3 and TRBJ2-3, with 8 bases matching TRBD1. After removal of 11 bases from V and 1 base from J, the junction contained 2 bases not matched to a gene. This CDR3 has 12 amino acids. The germline CDR1 and CDR2 sequences are ENHRY and SYGVKD. CDR3 protein: CAVTGGTDTQYF. The CDR3 DNA reads as TGTGCCGTGACAGGGGGCACAGATACGCAGTATTTT.

This chain uses TRBV9 with TRBJ2-6; TRBD1 is a possible D gene (6 bases). Germline loops: CDR1 SGDLS, CDR2 YYNGEE. This CDR3 contains 15 residues. V lost 1 base and J 3 bases, leaving 8 bases between the germline ends. Here the CDR3 DNA reads TGTGCCAGCAGCGTACAGGGGCATGGGGCCAACGTCCTGACTTTC. Amino acids: CASSVQGHGANVLTF. The full variable domain, rest sourced from reference TRBV9 and TRBJ2-6, is DSGVTQTPKHLITATGQRVTLRCSPRSGDLSVYWYQQSLDQGLQFLIQYYNGEERAKGNILERFSAQQFPDLHSELNLSSLELGDSALYFCASSVQGHGANVLTFGAGSRLTVL.

The rearrangement joins TRBV5-1 to TRBJ2-1; D may match TRBD1 or TRBD2 (6 bases each). The CDR3 is made up of 14 amino acids. The V gene lost 2 bases and the J gene lost 8 bases, with 14 bases spanning the gap. CDR1 is SGHRS, CDR2 YFSETQ, per germline. CDR3 amino acids: CASSFGPGEDEQFF. CDR3 in DNA: TGCGCCAGCAGCTTTGGGCCAGGGGAGGATGAGCAGTTCTTC.

This clonotype has more than one count but fewer than ten. J is TRBJ1-5 and V is TRBV4-2; unclear D gene. Germline V gene lookup returns CDR1 LGHNA and CDR2 YNFKEQ. The CDR3 length is 14 residues. The V end was cut by 1 base, the J end by 0 bases, with 4 bases between. Here the CDR3 reads CASSQGDSNQPQHF. The CDR3 DNA follows: TGTGCCAGCAGCCAAGGGGATAGCAATCAGCCCCAGCATTTT.

In this sample, this clonotype turned up a few times. V and J are TRBV7-2 and TRBJ2-3; D call uncertain. V was cut by 4 bases and J by 5 bases, with 4 bases left in between. CDR1 is SGHTA and CDR2 is FQGNSA in the germline V gene. This CDR3 comprises 11 residues. This CDR3 reads CASSSEDTQYF. CDR3 DNA: TGTGCCAGCAGCTCTGAAGATACGCAGTATTTT.

In its sample, this clonotype was seen many times. The rearrangement uses TRBV6-2 or TRBV6-3 and TRBJ2-1; 9 bases map to TRBD2. The V segment lost 0 bases and the J segment 9 bases; nucleotides outside the gene matches: 6. Germline V CDR1 and CDR2: MNHEY, SVGEGT. The CDR3 loop spans 15 amino acids. The CDR3 loop is CASSYSRGGAFEQFF. CDR3 coding DNA: TGTGCCAGCAGTTACTCTCGCGGGGGGGCCTTTGAGCAGTTCTTC.

This clonotype was recorded a few times. Since no conserved phenylalanine or tryptophan closes the CDR3, a read error is the likely cause. This rearrangement joins TRBV12-3 or TRBV12-4 to TRBJ2-1, with TRBD2 matching 8 bases. V gave up 2 bases and J gave up 6 bases; unmatched junction bases: 6. This CDR3 region has 15 residues. In DNA, the CDR3 is TGTGCCAGCAGTTTATTGGGGACTAGGGTCAATGAGCAGTTCCTC. Translating gives CASSLLGTRVNEQFL.

The table lists this clonotype with a few counts. V is TRBV11-2 and J is TRBJ2-1; TRBD1 or TRBD2 may be the D gene (5 bases each). This CDR3 has 15 residues. V lost 5 bases and J lost 6, with 17 bases in between. Germline CDR1 is SGHAT and CDR2 is FQNNGV. CDR3 DNA: TGTGCCAGCAGCACGGGACGGAACTTATTCAATGAGCAGTTCTTC. Its translation is CASSTGRNLFNEQFF.